This T cell receptor (beta chain) was obtained from a study of control samples from healthy donors and cancer patients. Clones were read by immunoSEQ multiplex PCR, and TCRdb kept only the in-frame ones, dropping some. The repertoire holds about 160,000 clones, about 93% seen once, with about 0.73% in the top ten. Sequencing was performed on blood. The sequence was obtained from a woman aged 25 to 39 in good health.

The CDR3 coding sequence is TGTGCCAGCAGGGGACAGGGGGCAGGCGGGGAGCTGTTTTTT. Its translation is CASRGQGAGGELFF. This chain links TRBV28 with TRBJ2-2, with 12 bases identical to TRBD1. This CDR3 region has 14 residues. The germline V gene encodes CDR1 MDHEN and CDR2 SYDVKM. Trimming cost V 6 bases and J 7 bases; bases outside gene matches: 3.